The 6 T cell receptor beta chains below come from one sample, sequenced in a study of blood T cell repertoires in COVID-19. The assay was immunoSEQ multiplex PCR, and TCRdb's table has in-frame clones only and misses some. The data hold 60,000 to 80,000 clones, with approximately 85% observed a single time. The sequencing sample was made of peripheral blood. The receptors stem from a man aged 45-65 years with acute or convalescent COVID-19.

CDR3 protein: CASSELSPGQGAGNTIYF. CDR3 nucleotide sequence: TGCGCCAGCAGTGAATTGAGTCCGGGACAGGGGGCCGGAAACACCATATATTTT. The chain carries TRBV10-2 and TRBJ1-3, with TRBD1 matching over 12 bases. Germline-derived CDR1 and CDR2 are WSHSY and SAAADI. CDR3 size: 18 residues. The J segment lost 4 bases and the V segment lost 3 bases, leaving 10 bases of the junction unmatched.

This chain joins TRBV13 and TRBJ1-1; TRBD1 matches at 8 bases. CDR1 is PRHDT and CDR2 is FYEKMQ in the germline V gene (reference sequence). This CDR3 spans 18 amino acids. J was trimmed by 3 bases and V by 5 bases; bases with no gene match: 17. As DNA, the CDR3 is TGTGCCAGCAGCCAAACTAGGACAGGGAACTTTTTTTACACTGAAGCTTTCTTT. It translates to CASSQTRTGNFFYTEAFF.

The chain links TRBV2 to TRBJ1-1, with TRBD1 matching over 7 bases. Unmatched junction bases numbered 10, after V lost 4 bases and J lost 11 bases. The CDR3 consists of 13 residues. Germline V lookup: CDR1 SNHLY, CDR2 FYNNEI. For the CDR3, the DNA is TGTGCCAGCAGTGTAGGGGGCGGTGGGTGGGCTTTCTTT. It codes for CASSVGGGGWAFF.

As DNA, the CDR3 is TGTGCCAGCAGGCCGGAAGGGGACACAGATACGCAGTATTTT. Protein: CASRPEGDTDTQYF. J is TRBJ2-3 and V is TRBV2; possibly TRBD1 for D (5 bases). Germline V gene data show CDR1 as SNHLY and CDR2 as FYNNEI. V lost 6 bases and J lost 2, with 12 bases in between. This CDR3 comprises 14 residues.

CDR3 sequence reads: CASSRDRGNYGYTF. CDR3 in DNA: TGTGCCAGCAGCCGGGACAGGGGTAACTATGGCTACACCTTC. V gene TRBV2 combines with J gene TRBJ1-2, with 10 bases fitting TRBD1. CDR1 is SNHLY, CDR2 FYNNEI, per germline. V trimming: 6 bases; J trimming: 1 base; junction bases outside the gene matches: 2. This CDR3 is built from 14 residues.

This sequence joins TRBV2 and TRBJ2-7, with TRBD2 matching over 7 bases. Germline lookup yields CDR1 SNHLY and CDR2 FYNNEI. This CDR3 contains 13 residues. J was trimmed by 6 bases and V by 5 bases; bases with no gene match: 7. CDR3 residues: CASSSLREGEQYF. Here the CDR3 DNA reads TGTGCCAGCAGTAGCCTTAGGGAGGGCGAGCAGTACTTC.